Sequencing of this TCR beta chain was carried out in a study of cytomegalovirus exposure and HLA in healthy donors (dated by TCRdb to about 2017). In terms of the full investigation: A later analysis indicated that the 120 or so validation repertoires were generated on the platform also employed for the roughly 720 repertoires of the first cohort. The study was designed to test whether signatures of past pathogen exposure could be identified by cataloging public T cell receptors. Besides the first cohort of 666 subjects, a separate validation cohort made up of 120 different subjects was used. To predict cytomegalovirus infection status, the study brought together high-throughput TCR immunosequencing, statistical association of individual TCRs with disease status, and machine learning.

V has 3 bases trimmed and J has 7 bases trimmed; junction bases matching no gene number 11. The germline V gene sets CDR1 to MDHEN and CDR2 to SYDVKM. The CDR3 runs 15 residues from the cysteine to the phenylalanine. Solely the CDR3 DNA is kept, with 45 bases framed from the first base. The paper's findings and limits, for the study overall: A total of fewer than 200 TCR beta chains were listed by the study as associated with cytomegalovirus. A later analysis had no HLA typing for the validation cohort, so co-occurrence there was scored across all 110 or so repertoires. A few of the identified cytomegalovirus-associated TCR beta chains were confirmed in vitro to be specific for cytomegalovirus antigens. Most TCR sequences were seen in very few donors, while some public TCRs were found in many individuals. The classifier was reported to diagnose cytomegalovirus status with high specificity and sensitivity in both the original and validation cohorts. In a later analysis, TCRs clustered in the first cohort were found to also tend to co-occur in the roughly 110 validation repertoires, with 94% of cluster scores above 0. The authors suggested that the approach could potentially be extended to other disease states and immunological phenotypes.

Regarding this clone: Its antigen specificity is not known. Per-base qualities were not stored, and no clone one base away is much larger.

The donors belonged to the validation cohort of over a hundred subjects, which was separate from the approximately 700-subject first cohort. The library was produced with the immunoSEQ multiplex PCR assay. The published analysis was carried out like this. A statistical classification framework was built for diagnosing cytomegalovirus status from the catalog of TCR beta chain sequences. TCRdb retrieved this table from immuneACCESS and kept in-frame rearrangements only. Not all clones are present; in checked studies, unresolved V genes account for under half, and no reason is known for the remainder. V, J and clone size are those of that table, while D and trimming were read from the DNA. This sample gives approximately 300,000 clones in total; more than 80% of them show up just once. The ten largest clones capture 0.7% to 0.85% of the sample.

Sequencing input: PBMCs. The rearrangement joined TRBV28 to TRBJ2-7; 8 bases in between match TRBD1. The source of this sequence is a young woman in good health and CMV-seronegative. CDR3 sequence: CASSFEGQGAEEQYF. The nucleotides are TGTGCCAGCAGTTTTGAGGGCCAGGGGGCAGAAGAGCAGTACTTC.